This TCR beta chain was identified during a study of blood T cell repertoires in COVID-19. Study-level background: Acute and convalescent COVID-19 samples came from the United States, Italy and Spain.

The method was immunoSEQ multiplex PCR; TCRdb's version includes in-frame clones alone and lacks a portion of them. Of over 120,000 clones listed, over 65% are singletons. Trimming at V came to 2 bases and at J to 10 bases, leaving 8 bases not matched to a gene. CDR3 length: 15 amino acids. Per the germline V gene, CDR1 is LNHDA and CDR2 is SQIVND (reference sequence). Sequenced input: PBMCs or T cells enriched from blood (not recorded which). The receptor's source is a woman in her fifties or sixties who had recovered from COVID-19. The chain combines TRBV19 with TRBJ1-6; 7 bases agree with TRBD1. Here the CDR3 DNA reads TGTGCCAGTAGTATACAGGGGGTAAACGGCTCACCCCTCCACTTT. Translated: CASSIQGVNGSPLHF.